This T cell receptor (beta chain) was recovered during a study of tumor-infiltrating lymphocytes in oesophageal squamous cell carcinoma. TCRdb independently ran MiXCR on the PCR reads; one entry per CDR3 protein. Altogether under 20,000 distinct CDR3 sequences are present, 50% being singletons, with the ten largest covering 16%. This CDR3 comprises 13 residues. In germline, CDR1 is MNHGY, CDR2 SAAAGT. V shed 8 bases, J shed 2 bases, and the junction held 4 bases outside the gene matches. Sequencing was performed on esophageal tumor tissue. The receptor was derived from a male donor with esophageal squamous cell carcinoma. J is TRBJ2-3 and V is TRBV6-8, with 7 bases aligning to TRBD2. Written as DNA, the CDR3 is TGTGCCAGCGGGACTATGCCCACAGATACGCAGTATTTT. This sequence encodes CASGTMPTDTQYF.